Only a few counts were recorded for the clone carrying this TCR beta chain. Its antigen is undetermined. TCRdb called the 5' RACE reads again in MiXCR, with one record for every CDR3 protein. The profile shows about 360,000 distinct CDR3 sequences, approximately 15% of them singletons. Trimming removed 4 bases from V and 4 bases from J, with 7 bases in between. Germline CDR1 reads MNHEY; CDR2 reads SVGEGT. The CDR3 is 12 amino acids. The sample belongs to a study of T-cell memory formation after mild COVID-19. Background on the study: Across donors, TCR clusters were largely donor specific. Study results and caveats: Researchers found some responding clones in pre-infection memory, a sign that cross-reactive memory joined. CM and EM subsets held most contracting CD4+ clones; EMRA held CD8+ ones.

The chain couples TRBV6-2 or TRBV6-3 to TRBJ2-5; D is possibly TRBD1 (6 bases). The sequenced material came from PBMCs or a T cell subset sorted from them (not recorded which). The receptor was isolated from a man aged 18 to 29 who had mild COVID-19 (a few samples of this study predate the infection). Cell type and time point are not known. CDR3 residues: CASSSGAETQYF. CDR3 DNA sequence: TGTGCCAGCAGTTCAGGGGCAGAGACCCAGTACTTC.